This T cell receptor (beta chain) was sequenced in a study of T-cell reconstitution after alpha-beta-depleted transplantation in children. Preparing the TCRbeta library involved the use of unique molecular identifiers. A single record per CDR3 protein comes from TCRdb applying MiXCR to the PCR reads. The table shows approximately 170,000 distinct CDR3 sequences, with around 10% occurring only once. Trimming removed 4 bases from V and 4 bases from J; junction bases left unmatched: 11. Germline loops: CDR1 SGDLS, CDR2 YYNGEE. The CDR3 is 16 amino acids. This clonotype was detected ten times or more. The TCR was taken from a boy aged 2-9 years with acute myeloid leukemia, due to receive a stem cell transplant. The sample consisted of PBMCs, taken before TCRalphabeta/CD19-depleted stem cell transplant. The chain combines TRBV9 with TRBJ1-3; TRBD1 aligns across 7 bases. The CDR3 nucleotides are TGTGCCAGCAGCCACGCACAGGGGAAGTCCGGAAACACCATATATTTT. The encoded protein is CASSHAQGKSGNTIYF.